Reported below is one T cell receptor beta chain. This sample is drawn from a study of technical replicates of blood from four donors. The CDR3 extends over 14 amino acids. Germline V lookup: CDR1 MNHEY, CDR2 SVGAGI. V was pared by 6 bases and J by 6 bases, with 17 bases between. The data were produced by immunoSEQ multiplex PCR, yet TCRdb's version contains in-frame clones alone and is incomplete. The repertoire consists of 65,000 to 90,000 clones, with 80% to 90% occurring once and the leading ten covering 4.8%. This chain uses TRBV6-5 with TRBJ1-2; the D is unclear. Source material: PBMCs. The receptor's source is a human donor in good health. Some clones in this sample may be carry-over from other donors' samples. In DNA, the CDR3 is TGTGCCAGCAGACCTACGGAGAGGATGAATGGCTACACCTTC. Translated: CASRPTERMNGYTF.